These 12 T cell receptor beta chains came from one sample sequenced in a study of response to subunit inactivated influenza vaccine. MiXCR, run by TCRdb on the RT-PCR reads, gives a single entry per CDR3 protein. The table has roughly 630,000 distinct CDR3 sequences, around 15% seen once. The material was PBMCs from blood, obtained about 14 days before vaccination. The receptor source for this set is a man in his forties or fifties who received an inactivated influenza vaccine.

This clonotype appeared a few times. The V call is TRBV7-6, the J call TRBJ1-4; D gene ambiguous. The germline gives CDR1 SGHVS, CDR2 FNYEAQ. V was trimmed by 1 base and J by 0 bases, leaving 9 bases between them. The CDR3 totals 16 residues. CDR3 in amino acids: CASSLGPPTTNEKLFF. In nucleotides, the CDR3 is TGTGCCAGCAGCTTAGGGCCACCGACAACTAATGAAAAACTGTTTTTT. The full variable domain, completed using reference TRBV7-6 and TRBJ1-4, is GAGVSQSPRYKVTKRGQDVALRCDPISGHVSLYWYRQALGQGPEFLTYFNYEAQQDKSGLPNDRFSAERPEGSISTLTIQRTEQRDSAMYRCASSLGPPTTNEKLFFGSGTQLSVL.

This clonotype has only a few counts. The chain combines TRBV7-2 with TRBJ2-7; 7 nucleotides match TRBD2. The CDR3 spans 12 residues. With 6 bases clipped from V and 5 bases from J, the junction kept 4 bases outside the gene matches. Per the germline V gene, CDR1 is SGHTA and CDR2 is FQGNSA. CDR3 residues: CASSPGRDEQYF. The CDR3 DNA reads TGTGCCAGCAGTCCAGGGAGGGACGAGCAGTACTTC.

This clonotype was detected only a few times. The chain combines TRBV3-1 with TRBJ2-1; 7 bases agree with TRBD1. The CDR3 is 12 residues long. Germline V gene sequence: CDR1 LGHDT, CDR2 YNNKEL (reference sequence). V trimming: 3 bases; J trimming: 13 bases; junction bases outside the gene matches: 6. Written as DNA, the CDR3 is TGTGCCAGCAGCCACGGGGACAGCCTCCAGTTCTTC. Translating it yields CASSHGDSLQFF.

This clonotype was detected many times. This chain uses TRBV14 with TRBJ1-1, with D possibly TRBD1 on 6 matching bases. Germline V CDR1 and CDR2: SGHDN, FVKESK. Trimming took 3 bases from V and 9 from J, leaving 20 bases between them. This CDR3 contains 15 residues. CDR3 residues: CASSQASRTVLKAFF. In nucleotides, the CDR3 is TGTGCCAGCAGCCAGGCCTCGCGGACAGTTCTAAAAGCTTTCTTT.

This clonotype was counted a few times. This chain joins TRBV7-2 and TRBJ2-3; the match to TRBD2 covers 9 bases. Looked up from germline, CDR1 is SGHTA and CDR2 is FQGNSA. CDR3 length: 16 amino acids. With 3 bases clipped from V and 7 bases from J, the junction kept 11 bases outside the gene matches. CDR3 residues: CASSLEAAGGLYTQYF. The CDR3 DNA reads TGTGCCAGCAGCTTGGAGGCCGCGGGAGGGCTTTATACGCAGTATTTT.

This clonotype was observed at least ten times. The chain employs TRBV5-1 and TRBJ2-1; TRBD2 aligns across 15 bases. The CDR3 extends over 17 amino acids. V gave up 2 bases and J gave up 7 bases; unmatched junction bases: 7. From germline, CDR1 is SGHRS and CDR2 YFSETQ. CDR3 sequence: CASSFEGTSGRRNEQFF. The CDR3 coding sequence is TGCGCCAGCAGCTTCGAAGGGACTAGCGGGAGGAGGAATGAGCAGTTCTTC.

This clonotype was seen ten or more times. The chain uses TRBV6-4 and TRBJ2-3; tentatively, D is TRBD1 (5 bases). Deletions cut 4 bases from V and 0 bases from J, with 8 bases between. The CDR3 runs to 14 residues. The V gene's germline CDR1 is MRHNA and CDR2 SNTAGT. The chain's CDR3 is CASSAGPSTDTQYF. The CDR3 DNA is TGTGCCAGCAGTGCAGGGCCTAGCACAGATACGCAGTATTTT.

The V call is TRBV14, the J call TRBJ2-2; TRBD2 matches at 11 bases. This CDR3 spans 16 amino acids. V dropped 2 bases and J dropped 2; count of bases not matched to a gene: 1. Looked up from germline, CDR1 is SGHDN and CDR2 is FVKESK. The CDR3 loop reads CASSQLAGGNTGELFF. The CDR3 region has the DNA TGTGCCAGCAGCCAACTAGCGGGGGGAAACACCGGGGAGCTGTTTTTT.

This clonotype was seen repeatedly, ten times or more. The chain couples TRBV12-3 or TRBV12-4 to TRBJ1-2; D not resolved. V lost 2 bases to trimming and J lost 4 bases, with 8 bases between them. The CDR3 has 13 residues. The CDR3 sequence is CASSLRTTYGYTF. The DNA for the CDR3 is TGTGCCAGCAGTTTAAGGACTACCTATGGCTACACCTTC.

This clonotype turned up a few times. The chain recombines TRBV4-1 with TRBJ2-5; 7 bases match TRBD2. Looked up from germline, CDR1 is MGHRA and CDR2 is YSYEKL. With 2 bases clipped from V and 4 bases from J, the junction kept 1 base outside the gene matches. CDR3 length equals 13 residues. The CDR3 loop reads CASSQWGGETQYF. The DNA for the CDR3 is TGCGCCAGCAGCCAATGGGGGGGAGAGACCCAGTACTTC.

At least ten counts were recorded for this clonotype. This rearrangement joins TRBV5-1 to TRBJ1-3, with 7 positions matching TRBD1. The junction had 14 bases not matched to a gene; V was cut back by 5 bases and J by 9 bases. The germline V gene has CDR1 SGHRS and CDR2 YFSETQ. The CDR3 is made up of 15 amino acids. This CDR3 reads CASRNGQAQESTIYF. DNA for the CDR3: TGCGCCAGCAGAAACGGACAGGCCCAAGAAAGCACCATATATTTT.

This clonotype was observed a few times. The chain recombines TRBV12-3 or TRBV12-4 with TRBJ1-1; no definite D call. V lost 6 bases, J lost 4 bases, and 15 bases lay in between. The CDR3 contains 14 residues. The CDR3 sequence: CASSLAGISTEAFF. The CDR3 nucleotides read TGTGCCAGCAGCCTCGCGGGGATTTCCACTGAAGCTTTCTTT.